These 7 T cell receptor beta chains were sequenced from one sample in a study of blood T cell repertoires in COVID-19. The table came from immunoSEQ multiplex PCR; TCRdb's copy has only in-frame clones and leaves some out. The repertoire holds about 200,000 clones, 85% seen once, with 0.85% to 0.95% in the top ten. Sequencing input: peripheral blood. Receptor source: a man aged 55-75 years with COVID-19, enrolled during active disease.

The V and J genes are TRBV2 and TRBJ2-3; the match to TRBD2 covers 7 bases. The germline V gene encodes CDR1 SNHLY and CDR2 FYNNEI. The ends lost 1 base at V and 3 bases at J; junction bases unmatched: 7. The CDR3 loop spans 16 amino acids. The CDR3, as DNA: TGTGCCAGCAGTGAAGGCAGGACTAGATCTACAGATACGCAGTATTTT. Translated, it gives CASSEGRTRSTDTQYF.

This clone has only a few counts. The chain employs TRBV5-1 and TRBJ1-2; TRBD1 might be the D (5 bases). The CDR3 covers 14 residues. Germline values: CDR1 SGHRS, CDR2 YFSETQ. Trimming took off 4 bases at V and 11 bases at J, with 21 bases between the two ends. The CDR3 bases are TGCGCCAGCAGCCCATCAGACAGAGTGATGGGTTACACCTTC. Translation: CASSPSDRVMGYTF.

The CDR3 protein is CASRGHSEGALGYTF. The CDR3 DNA follows: TGTGCCAGCAGAGGACATTCCGAGGGGGCATTAGGCTACACCTTC. The chain couples TRBV27 to TRBJ1-2; 7 bases are a match to TRBD1. The CDR3 contains 15 residues. V shed 6 bases and J 8 bases; nucleotides not matched to a gene: 15. The V gene's germline CDR1 is MNHEY and CDR2 SMNVEV (reference sequence).

The chain joins TRBV9 to TRBJ1-4; 7 nucleotides line up with TRBD1. The CDR3 spans 15 residues. J was trimmed by 2 bases and V by 4 bases; bases with no gene match: 5. Germline loops: CDR1 SGDLS, CDR2 YYNGEE. The CDR3 is CASSTETGTNEKLFF. The CDR3 nucleotides are TGTGCCAGCAGCACCGAGACAGGGACTAATGAAAAACTGTTTTTT.

V gene TRBV3-1 (or the pseudogene TRBV3-2) combines with J gene TRBJ2-7; 7 bases are a match to TRBD1. The CDR3 contains 14 residues. Germline CDR1 and CDR2: LGHDT and YNNKEL (reference sequence). The V segment lost 2 bases and the J segment 2 bases; nucleotides outside the gene matches: 3. CDR3 in DNA: TGTGCCAGCAGCCAATCCGGGACAGCCTACGAGCAGTACTTC. It codes for CASSQSGTAYEQYF.

The rearrangement uses TRBV5-1 and TRBJ1-4, with D tentatively TRBD1 (5 bases). The V end was cut by 3 bases, the J end by 4 bases, with 16 bases between. Germline CDR1 is SGHRS and CDR2 is YFSETQ. The CDR3 is 16 residues long. The CDR3 loop is CASSSSPGSLNEKLFF. CDR3 DNA: TGCGCCAGCAGCTCCTCACCAGGGTCCCTTAATGAAAAACTGTTTTTT.

The chain combines TRBV5-1 with TRBJ2-3, with 11 nucleotides matching TRBD2. The CDR3 has 18 amino acids. The V and J ends lost 4 bases and 4 bases, in that order; junction bases with no gene match: 14. The germline gives CDR1 SGHRS, CDR2 YFSETQ. CDR3 sequence reads: CASSPRLAGTLVADTQYF. As DNA, the CDR3 is TGCGCCAGCAGCCCAAGACTAGCGGGAACTCTGGTGGCAGATACGCAGTATTTT. Complete variable domain (other parts from reference TRBV5-1 and TRBJ2-3): KAGVTQTPRYLIKTRGQQVTLSCSPISGHRSVSWYQQTPGQGLQFLFEYFSETQRNKGNFPGRFSGRQFSNSRSEMNVSTLELGDSALYLCASSPRLAGTLVADTQYFGPGTRLTVL.